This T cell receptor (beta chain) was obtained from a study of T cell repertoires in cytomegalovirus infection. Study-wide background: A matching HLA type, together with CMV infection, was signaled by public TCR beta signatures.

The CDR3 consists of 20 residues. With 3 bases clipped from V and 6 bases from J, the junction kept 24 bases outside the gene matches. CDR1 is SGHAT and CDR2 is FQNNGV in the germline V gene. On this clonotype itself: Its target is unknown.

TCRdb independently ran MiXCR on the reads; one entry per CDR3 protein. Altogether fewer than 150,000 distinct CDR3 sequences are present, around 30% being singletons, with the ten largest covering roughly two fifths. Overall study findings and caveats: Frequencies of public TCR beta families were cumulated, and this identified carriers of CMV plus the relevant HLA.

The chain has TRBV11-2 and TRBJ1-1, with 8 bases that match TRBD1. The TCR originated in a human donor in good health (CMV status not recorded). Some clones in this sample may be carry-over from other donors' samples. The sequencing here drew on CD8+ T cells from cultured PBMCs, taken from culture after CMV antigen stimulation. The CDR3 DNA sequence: TGTGCCAGCAGCTTGACCTCGGTCAGGGGGCGAATTACAGTAGTCTCTGAAGCTTTCTTT. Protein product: CASSLTSVRGRITVVSEAFF.